This TCR beta chain stems from a study of cytomegalovirus exposure and HLA in healthy donors. Study details: Earlier, some 180 million T cells were analyzed, and some 120 million unique TCR beta sequences were found among them. Notes on the study in general: Likely technical artifact: a cluster of highly shared sequence variants. Reports showed the classifier diagnosing cytomegalovirus status with high specificity and sensitivity. Accurate predictions that matched the HLA-A and HLA-B alleles of most subjects were reportedly made from TCR beta sequences.

The CDR3 has 16 amino acids. V was pared by 0 bases and J by 0 bases, with 10 bases between. CDR1 and CDR2 (germline): LNHNV, YYDKDF (reference sequence). A remark on this clone: Antigen unknown.

Amplification used 60 Vbeta primers and 13 Jbeta primers. The assay was immunoSEQ multiplex PCR, and TCRdb's table has in-frame clones only and misses some. The sample shows under 300,000 clones, roughly two thirds of them seen only once. The chain combines TRBV15 with TRBJ2-3, with TRBD1 as a possible D gene (7 bases). The material sequenced was PBMCs. This TCR came from a female donor in good health and CMV-seronegative. The CDR3 here is CATSRDQGGSTDTQYF. For the CDR3, the DNA is TGTGCCACCAGCAGAGATCAGGGGGGAAGCACAGATACGCAGTATTTT. Complete variable domain (other parts from reference TRBV15 and TRBJ2-3): DAMVIQNPRYQVTQFGKPVTLSCSQTLNHNVMYWYQQKSSQAPKLLFHYYDKDFNNEADTPDNFQSRRPNTSFCFLDIRSPGLGDTAMYLCATSRDQGGSTDTQYFGPGTRLTVL.